The sequence of this T cell receptor (beta chain) was determined in a study of beta chain features in type 1 diabetes. Study-wide context: The study examined around 99,000,000 sorted cells across all samples. Study-wide findings and caveats: Significant though moderate, a shortening of TCRB CDR3s appeared in all four CD4+ subsets of Type 1 diabetes patients. Possible PCR preference for shorter templates applied equally to patients and controls.

CD45RO/CCR7/CD25/CD127/CD95/CD27 staining was used to isolate CD4+ naive, central memory, regulatory and stem cell-like memory cells by sorting. Expressed TCRB transcripts were sequenced, since all the RNA that had been isolated was reverse transcribed. Method: immunoSEQ multiplex PCR; TCRdb's copy keeps in-frame clones and lacks some. The sample contains hundreds of thousands of clones, roughly 8% of which appear only once. The CDR3 is 13 amino acids. V was pared by 6 bases and J by 7 bases, with 15 bases between. Germline CDR1 MDHEN, CDR2 SYDVKM. On this clone: Its antigen remains unidentified.

This clonotype was obtained from a young woman in good health. The chain employs TRBV28 and TRBJ1-2, with D hard to call. Sequencing was done on a sample of central memory CD4+ T cells from blood. The CDR3: CASSIIMGSGYTF. The CDR3 DNA follows: TGTGCCAGCAGCATCATAATGGGATCTGGCTACACCTTC.